This T cell receptor beta chain was recovered during a study of tumor and adjacent non-tumor tissue in lung cancer. Study-level information: Histology: eleven to twelve adenocarcinoma, a couple of squamous cell carcinoma, 1 small cell lung cancer. Study-level results: TCR diversity was significantly greater in tumor than normal lung tissue.

In regard to this clonotype: Its target is unknown. One end of the junction varies from germline; a read error may be responsible.

The CDR3 extends over 16 amino acids. Germline V gene data show CDR1 as SGHNT and CDR2 as YENEEA. TCRbeta libraries were built with three rounds of nested PCR, modified from ARM-PCR. One entry per CDR3 protein, called by TCRdb with MiXCR from the multiplex PCR reads. This sample yields under 150,000 distinct CDR3 sequences, of which around two thirds are seen a single time; about 20% belongs to the top ten. This sample's RNA came from whole unsorted tissue. The sequencing sample was made of lung tumor tissue. The clonotype was recovered from a man between 60 and 70 years old with small cell lung cancer. This chain connects TRBV11-3 to TRBJ2-1, with 8 bases lining up with TRBD2. The CDR3 bases are TGTGCCAGCAGCTCCATCCGCAGCGGGAGTAACAATGAGAAGTTCTTC. Protein sequence: CASSSIRSGSNNEKFF.